The following is a T cell receptor beta chain sequence with its context. This sample was included in a study of blood T cell repertoires in COVID-19. In the original processing: Estimates of nucleated cell counts were drawn from the amplification of reference gene primers. Measured with immunoSEQ multiplex PCR; TCRdb has only the in-frame clones, and not every one. From that table come the V and J calls and clone size; the DNA was used to work out D and trimming. Among around 100,000 clones listed, 84% were seen once. The receptor's source is a human donor in a cohort sampled during active COVID-19. The material sequenced was peripheral blood.

The DNA for the CDR3 is TGTGCCAGCAGCCAATCTGCTAGCGCTCGCACAGATACGCAGTATTTT. This sequence encodes CASSQSASARTDTQYF. J is TRBJ2-3 and V is TRBV7-9, with TRBD2 as a possible D gene (6 bases). V was trimmed by 5 bases and J by 1 base, leaving 16 bases between them. Germline V lookup: CDR1 SEHNR, CDR2 FQNEAQ (reference sequence). The CDR3 consists of 16 residues.